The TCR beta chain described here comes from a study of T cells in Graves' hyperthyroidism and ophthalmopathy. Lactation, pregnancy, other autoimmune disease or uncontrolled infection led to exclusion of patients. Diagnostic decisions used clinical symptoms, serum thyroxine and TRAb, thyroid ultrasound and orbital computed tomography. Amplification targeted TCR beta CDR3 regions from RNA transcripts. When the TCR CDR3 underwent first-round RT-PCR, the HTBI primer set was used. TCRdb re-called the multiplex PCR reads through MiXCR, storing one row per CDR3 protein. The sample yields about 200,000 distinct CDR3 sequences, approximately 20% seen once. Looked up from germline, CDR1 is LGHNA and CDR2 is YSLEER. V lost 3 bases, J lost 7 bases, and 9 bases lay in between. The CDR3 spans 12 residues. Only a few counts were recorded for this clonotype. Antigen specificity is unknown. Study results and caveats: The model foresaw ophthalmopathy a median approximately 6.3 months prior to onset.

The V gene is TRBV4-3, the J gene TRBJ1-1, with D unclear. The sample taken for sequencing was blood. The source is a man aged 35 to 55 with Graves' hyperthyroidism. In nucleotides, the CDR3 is TGCGCCAGCAGCCAGATAGGACTTGAAGCTTTCTTT. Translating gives CASSQIGLEAFF.